Described below is a single T cell receptor (beta chain) sequence and its context. No antigen is known for it. PCR primers comprised 60 Vbeta and 13 Jbeta primers. The protocol was immunoSEQ multiplex PCR, while the TCRdb copy is restricted to in-frame clones and leaves out a portion. This repertoire includes approximately 120,000 clones. This sample was included in a study of cytomegalovirus exposure and HLA in healthy donors. Study background: Early released data had around 89 million unique TCRs, all coming from HLA-typed donors. Study-level points and caveats: CMV serostatus alone was available as immune exposure information. An analysis done earlier found most TCR beta V segments productive about 87% or about 30% of the time. Some highly shared sequence variants likely arose as a pipeline artifact.

The CDR3 runs 17 residues. J gave up 7 bases and V 0 bases, and 8 bases lay outside the gene matches. Per germline, CDR1 PRHDT and CDR2 FYEKMQ (reference sequence). The J gene is TRBJ1-6, the V gene TRBV13; TRBD1 aligns across 8 bases. What was sequenced was PBMCs. The clonotype comes from a woman in her fifties or sixties in good health and CMV-seronegative. The DNA of the CDR3 is TGTGCCAGCAGCTTAGGCAAGACAGGGGCAGGGAATTCACCCCTCCACTTT. Encoded protein: CASSLGKTGAGNSPLHF.